The 28 T cell receptor beta chains presented below share a single source sample, sequenced in a study of cytomegalovirus exposure and HLA in healthy donors. The PCR used 60 Vbeta and 13 Jbeta primers. Measured with immunoSEQ multiplex PCR; TCRdb has only the in-frame clones, and not every one. The sample has 85,000 to 120,000 clones; 70% to 90% are singletons. Input material: PBMCs. These receptors were obtained from a man aged 35 to 55 in good health and CMV-seronegative.

This clone was recorded only once. V is TRBV18 and J is TRBJ1-1; TRBD1 aligns across 8 bases. The V gene end was trimmed by 6 bases and the J gene end by 2 bases; junction bases not matched to a gene: 5. This CDR3 contains 14 residues. Germline lookup yields CDR1 KGHSH and CDR2 LQKENI. The CDR3: CASSKTGENTEAFF. Here the CDR3 DNA reads TGTGCCAGCTCGAAGACAGGGGAAAACACTGAAGCTTTCTTT.

Remarks on this clone: Other DNA sequences of this sample code for an identical CDR3. J is TRBJ1-2 and V is TRBV5-1; TRBD1 matches 10 bases. The CDR3 is 14 amino acids. The germline V gene encodes CDR1 SGHRS and CDR2 YFSETQ. V was clipped by 0 bases and J by 5 bases; unmatched bases: 1. Written as DNA, the CDR3 is TGCGCCAGCAGCTTGGGACAGGGGGCGTATGGCTACACCTTC. This encodes CASSLGQGAYGYTF.

The chain has TRBV7-3 and TRBJ2-3, with 9 bases identical to TRBD2. The CDR3 spans 15 residues. Germline V gene lookup returns CDR1 SGHTA and CDR2 FQGTGA. Germline trimming cut 2 bases from V and 3 bases from J; bases unmatched to any gene: 3. This chain's CDR3 is CASSLARGGTDTQYF. CDR3 bases: TGTGCCAGCAGCTTAGCGCGGGGGGGGACAGATACGCAGTATTTT.

The chain combines TRBV11-2 with TRBJ2-7; TRBD1 matches 7 bases. This CDR3 is 15 amino acids long. Germline assignment: CDR1 SGHAT and CDR2 FQNNGV. The ends lost 2 bases at V and 7 bases at J; junction bases unmatched: 11. The CDR3 here is CASSLYEGQRQEQYF. The CDR3 nucleotides read TGTGCCAGCAGCTTATACGAGGGACAGCGGCAAGAGCAGTACTTC.

The CDR3 DNA sequence: TGTGCCAGCAGCTTATTCTTTAACGAGCAGTACTTC. Its translation is CASSLFFNEQYF. This chain connects TRBV7-9 to TRBJ2-7; unclear D gene. V was pared by 2 bases and J by 5 bases, with 7 bases between. CDR1 and CDR2 (germline): SEHNR, FQNEAQ (reference sequence). This CDR3 is built from 12 residues.

V gene TRBV11-3 combines with J gene TRBJ2-1, with TRBD2 matching over 13 bases. The ends lost 5 bases at V and 0 bases at J; junction bases unmatched: 7. Germline-derived CDR1 and CDR2 are SGHNT and YENEEA. The CDR3 has 18 amino acids. CDR3 in DNA: TGTGCCAGCAGCCCGGGACTAGCGGGGTCGGGCTCCTACAATGAGCAGTTCTTC. Translated: CASSPGLAGSGSYNEQFF.

V is TRBV4-1 and J is TRBJ2-3, with D perhaps matching TRBD2 (6 bases). V was cut by 4 bases and J by 4 bases, with 18 bases left in between. The CDR3 has 16 amino acids. Germline V gene data show CDR1 as MGHRA and CDR2 as YSYEKL. CDR3 in DNA: TGCGCCAGCAGCCCCCACACGGCCGGGGGAGCAGATACGCAGTATTTT. Its translation: CASSPHTAGGADTQYF.

The J gene is TRBJ2-1, the V gene TRBV10-1; TRBD2 matches at 13 bases. This CDR3 is built from 16 residues. Germline CDR1 and CDR2: WNHNN and SYGVQD (reference sequence). With V trimmed by 7 bases and J by 4 bases, 7 bases remained unmatched. CDR3 protein: CASNRLAGGIYNEQFF. CDR3 DNA: TGCGCCAGCAACCGACTAGCGGGGGGAATTTACAATGAGCAGTTCTTC.

The chain is built from TRBV6-5 and TRBJ1-5; D is unresolved. The germline V gene has CDR1 MNHEY and CDR2 SVGAGI. Trimming removed 5 bases at V and 9 bases at J, with 11 bases between. This CDR3 is built from 12 residues. The CDR3 DNA reads as TGTGCCAGCAGTCCCAACCCGGGGCCCCAGCATTTT. Translating it yields CASSPNPGPQHF.

This chain connects TRBV11-2 to TRBJ2-3; 12 positions match TRBD2. CDR1 is SGHAT, CDR2 FQNNGV, per germline. The CDR3 covers 19 residues. J gave up 7 bases and V 0 bases, and 14 bases lay outside the gene matches. The CDR3 spells CASSLDGRLAGVQTYTQYF. The CDR3 DNA reads as TGTGCCAGCAGCTTAGATGGGAGACTAGCGGGGGTGCAAACTTATACGCAGTATTTT.

The chain has TRBV27 and TRBJ1-2, with TRBD1 matching 7 bases. Germline CDR1 MNHEY, CDR2 SMNVEV (reference sequence). The CDR3 contains 16 residues. V gave up 6 bases and J gave up 3 bases; unmatched junction bases: 13. CDR3 residues: CASSPLGQGGHYGYTF. The CDR3 DNA follows: TGTGCCAGCAGCCCCCTTGGCCAGGGGGGCCACTATGGCTACACCTTC.

Only one count was recorded for this clone. This chain joins TRBV28 and TRBJ1-2; 8 positions match TRBD1. The CDR3 spans 15 residues. V gave up 6 bases and J gave up 6 bases; unmatched junction bases: 12. Germline V CDR1 and CDR2: MDHEN, SYDVKM. The CDR3 region has the DNA TGTGCCAGCAGCCCGGGACAGGCCCCGGGGAATGGCTACACCTTC. It is translated as CASSPGQAPGNGYTF.

This chain links TRBV7-2 with TRBJ2-5; 10 bases fit TRBD2. The V segment lost 1 base and the J segment 2 bases; nucleotides outside the gene matches: 7. Germline CDR1 SGHTA, CDR2 FQGNSA. The CDR3 is 17 amino acids. The CDR3 loop reads CASSLDILAGLQETQYF. The CDR3 DNA follows: TGTGCCAGCAGCTTAGACATACTAGCGGGGCTACAAGAGACCCAGTACTTC.

This chain links TRBV19 with TRBJ1-2; TRBD1 aligns across 7 bases. J was trimmed by 3 bases and V by 3 bases; bases with no gene match: 7. Germline V CDR1 and CDR2: LNHDA, SQIVND (reference sequence). The CDR3 is 15 residues long. The CDR3 region is CASSISSRGDYGYTF. The DNA of the CDR3 is TGTGCCAGTAGTATTTCCTCCAGGGGGGACTATGGCTACACCTTC.

J is TRBJ1-5 and V is TRBV7-9; D is unresolved. Between the trimmed V and J ends, which lost 5 bases and 4 bases, there was a span of 15 bases. From germline, CDR1 is SEHNR and CDR2 FQNEAQ (reference sequence). The CDR3 sequence is 15 residues long. CDR3 bases: TGTGCCAGCAGCCTTGATGTGGGGAGGAATCAGCCCCAGCATTTT. Protein: CASSLDVGRNQPQHF.

The gene calls are TRBV7-2 and TRBJ2-4; no firm D call. This CDR3 comprises 14 residues. Trimming shortened V by 3 bases and J by 9 bases, and 15 bases separated the two germline ends. Germline CDR1 reads SGHTA; CDR2 reads FQGNSA. The CDR3 DNA reads TGTGCCAGCAGCTTCTCCGTATTAGGCGGCATTCAGTACTTC. Its protein is CASSFSVLGGIQYF.

The V and J genes are TRBV6-1 and TRBJ2-7; 9 positions agree with TRBD1. J lost 5 bases, V lost 7 bases, and 12 bases had no gene match. CDR1 MNHNS and CDR2 SASEGT come from the germline V gene. CDR3 length: 15 amino acids. CDR3 in amino acids: CASIAGTGTGNEQYF. For the CDR3, the DNA is TGTGCCAGCATAGCCGGGACAGGGACCGGAAACGAGCAGTACTTC.

This clone was detected only once. The junction and the germline gene differ at one end; a read error may be behind it. The rearrangement links TRBV7-2 to TRBJ2-3; 10 positions match TRBD2. The CDR3 spans 15 residues. Germline V gives CDR1 SGHTA, CDR2 FQGNSA. The CDR3 loop is CASRLAGGPTDTQYF. DNA of the CDR3: TGTGCCAGCAGGTTAGCGGGGGGACCCACAGATACGCAGTATTTT.

DNA for the CDR3: TGTGCCAGCAGCCCACCAGAGGGGGTAGGTTCACCCCTCCACTTT. Translated: CASSPPEGVGSPLHF. The J gene is TRBJ1-6, the V gene TRBV7-9; weak D call: TRBD1 (6 bases). V gave up 5 bases and J gave up 9 bases, with 17 bases separating them. The CDR3 is 15 amino acids. Looked up from germline, CDR1 is SEHNR and CDR2 is FQNEAQ (reference sequence). The whole variable domain, filled in from reference TRBV7-9 and TRBJ1-6, reads DTGVSQNPRHKITKRGQNVTFRCDPISEHNRLYWYRQTLGQGPEFLTYFQNEAQLEKSRLLSDRFSAERPKGSFSTLEIQRTEQGDSAMYLCASSPPEGVGSPLHFGNGTRLTVT.

This chain links TRBV9 with TRBJ2-3, with D possibly TRBD2 on 6 matching bases. The germline gives CDR1 SGDLS, CDR2 YYNGEE. The CDR3 is made up of 16 amino acids. The ends were cut back, 0 bases at V and 3 bases at J, with 14 bases in the middle. The CDR3 reads CASSVEGGAGTDTQYF. The CDR3 coding sequence is TGTGCCAGCAGCGTAGAGGGCGGGGCTGGGACAGATACGCAGTATTTT.

The gene calls are TRBV13 and TRBJ2-1, with D uncertain. The germline V gene has CDR1 PRHDT and CDR2 FYEKMQ (reference sequence). The CDR3 is 12 amino acids. Trimming pared 4 bases from V and 9 bases from J, leaving 10 bases between. The CDR3 here is CASSSGVGEQFF. The CDR3 coding sequence is TGTGCCAGCAGCTCCGGAGTAGGTGAGCAGTTCTTC.

This chain uses TRBV7-2 with TRBJ2-7; 9 nucleotides match TRBD2. This CDR3 has 14 amino acids. The V gene end was trimmed by 6 bases and the J gene end by 2 bases; junction bases not matched to a gene: 5. In germline, CDR1 is SGHTA, CDR2 FQGNSA. Written as DNA, the CDR3 is TGTGCCAGCAGGTGGACTAGCGCAACCTACGAGCAGTACTTC. Its translation: CASRWTSATYEQYF.

A note on this clone: Germline and junction disagree at one end, which may indicate a read error. The V and J genes are TRBV7-9 and TRBJ2-7; possible D gene TRBD2, 5 bases. The CDR3 extends over 11 amino acids. Germline CDR1 SEHNR, CDR2 FQNEAQ (reference sequence). CDR3 residues: CSSSLWEEQYF. DNA of the CDR3: TGTTCCAGCAGCTTGTGGGAGGAGCAGTACTTC. The entire variable domain, with the rest obtained from reference TRBV7-9 and TRBJ2-7, is as follows: DTGVSQNPRHKITKRGQNVTFRCDPISEHNRLYWYRQTLGQGPEFLTYFQNEAQLEKSRLLSDRFSAERPKGSFSTLEIQRTEQGDSAMYLCSSSLWEEQYFGPGTRLTVT.

The chain recombines TRBV6-5 with TRBJ1-1; tentatively, D is TRBD1 (5 bases). The V gene's germline CDR1 is MNHEY and CDR2 SVGAGI. V was shortened by 0 bases and J by 5 bases, with 13 bases between the two germline ends. This CDR3 comprises 15 residues. The CDR3 loop is CASSYSTVGGTEAFF. CDR3 sequence (DNA): TGTGCCAGCAGTTACTCCACAGTGGGGGGAACTGAAGCTTTCTTT.

The chain's CDR3 is CASSQEKAGWSNQPQHF. The CDR3 DNA reads as TGTGCCAGCAGCCAAGAAAAGGCAGGGTGGAGCAATCAGCCCCAGCATTTT. The J gene is TRBJ1-5, the V gene TRBV4-2; maybe TRBD1 (5 bases). CDR3 length equals 17 residues. V was shortened by 0 bases and J by 1 base, with 13 bases between the two germline ends. CDR1 and CDR2 from the germline V gene are LGHNA and YNFKEQ.

The CDR3 loop reads CASSDRHSGTGELFF. CDR3 sequence (DNA): TGTGCCAGCAGTGATAGACACTCGGGAACCGGGGAGCTGTTTTTT. The chain combines TRBV6-1 with TRBJ2-2; tentative D call: TRBD2 (5 bases). The CDR3 extends over 15 amino acids. V shed 3 bases and J shed 5 bases, with 13 bases lying between them. Germline loops: CDR1 MNHNS, CDR2 SASEGT.

The chain has TRBV11-1 and TRBJ1-2, with D possibly being TRBD1 (6 bases). V dropped 0 bases and J dropped 6 bases, with 11 bases sitting between them. In germline, CDR1 is SGHAT, CDR2 FQDESV (reference sequence). The CDR3 has 14 amino acids. CDR3 in DNA: TGTGCCAGCAGCTTAGCGAGCAGGGGAGATGGCTACACCTTC. It codes for CASSLASRGDGYTF.

Concerning this clone: Lacking the conserved final phenylalanine or tryptophan, this CDR3 likely reflects a read error. The DNA is left out, because the CDR3 cannot be placed on it with certainty; the CDR3 is given as TCRdb lists it. The chain carries TRBV30 and TRBJ2-7; TRBD1, the D gene given by the table, was not confirmed from the DNA. The CDR3 length equals 13 residues, ends included. The germline CDR1 and CDR2 sequences are GTSNPN and SVGIG (reference sequence). The CDR3 loop reads CAWSRGTGPADFS.